The 11 T cell receptor beta chains listed next were all sequenced from one sample in a study of T cells in Graves' hyperthyroidism and ophthalmopathy. Amplification of TCR beta CDR3 regions used RNA as the template. In the first-round RT-PCR of the TCR CDR3, the HTBI primer set was used. TCRdb re-analysed the multiplex PCR reads in MiXCR, keeping a single row per CDR3 protein. The table lists a few hundred thousand distinct CDR3 sequences, about 13% of them singletons, with around 20% in the top ten. The material sequenced was blood. The receptors were sampled from a man younger than 40 with Graves' hyperthyroidism that later progressed to Graves' ophthalmopathy.

This clonotype was detected ten times or more. The chain joins TRBV6-5 to TRBJ2-1; D not resolved. This CDR3 region has 15 residues. Deletions cut 0 bases from V and 4 bases from J, with 10 bases between. The germline CDR1 and CDR2 sequences are MNHEY and SVGAGI. The CDR3: CASSYSVSRYNEQFF. The CDR3 DNA is TGTGCCAGCAGTTACTCAGTTAGCCGTTACAATGAGCAGTTCTTC.

This clonotype was seen at least ten times. V gene TRBV2 combines with J gene TRBJ2-3, with TRBD1 matching over 9 bases. The germline gives CDR1 SNHLY, CDR2 FYNNEI. The CDR3 contains 17 residues. Trimming cost V 9 bases and J 4 bases; bases outside gene matches: 17. The CDR3 here is CASYPGQGRREADTQYF. As DNA, the CDR3 is TGTGCCAGTTACCCTGGACAGGGGCGGAGAGAGGCAGATACGCAGTATTTT.

This clonotype has at least ten counts. The chain employs TRBV15 and TRBJ2-3, with 9 nucleotides matching TRBD2. The ends lost 5 bases at V and 4 bases at J; junction bases unmatched: 7. The V gene's germline CDR1 is LNHNV and CDR2 YYDKDF (reference sequence). CDR3 length: 15 amino acids. CDR3 coding DNA: TGTGCCACCAGCTCCGGGACTAGCTCCGCAGATACGCAGTATTTT. As protein: CATSSGTSSADTQYF.

The chain employs TRBV5-5 and TRBJ1-2, with 10 positions matching TRBD1. CDR3 length equals 14 residues. Losses at the gene ends were 4 bases for V and 7 bases for J; bases not matched to a gene: 7. Germline V CDR1 and CDR2: SGHKS, YYEKEE (reference sequence). The CDR3 reads CASSPQTGGGGYTF. In DNA form, the CDR3 reads TGTGCCAGCAGCCCTCAGACAGGGGGCGGTGGCTACACCTTC.

The chain combines TRBV11-2 with TRBJ2-3; D possibly matches TRBD1 or TRBD2 (6 bases each). Germline CDR1 is SGHAT and CDR2 is FQNNGV. The germline V and J ends were trimmed by 2 bases and 3 bases, with 15 bases remaining between them. The CDR3 is 16 residues long. The CDR3: CASSLRGAGVTDTQYF. The CDR3 DNA follows: TGTGCCAGCAGCTTAAGGGGGGCGGGTGTTACAGATACGCAGTATTTT. Filled out from reference TRBV11-2 and TRBJ2-3, the complete variable domain reads EAGVAQSPRYKIIEKRQSVAFWCNPISGHATLYWYQQILGQGPKLLIQFQNNGVVDDSQLPKDRFSAERLKGVDSTLKIQPAKLEDSAVYLCASSLRGAGVTDTQYFGPGTRLTVL.

This clonotype was counted only a few times. V is TRBV18 and J is TRBJ2-2, with D tentatively TRBD1 (5 bases). Trimming took 3 bases from V and 0 from J, leaving 11 bases between them. Germline-derived CDR1 and CDR2 are KGHSH and LQKENI. The CDR3 is 16 amino acids. The CDR3 DNA sequence: TGTGCCAGCTCACCCCTGACAGAATCGAACACCGGGGAGCTGTTTTTT. It encodes CASSPLTESNTGELFF. Using reference TRBV18 and TRBJ2-2 for the parts outside the CDR3, the full variable domain is NAGVMQNPRHLVRRRGQEARLRCSPMKGHSHVYWYRQLPEEGLKFMVYLQKENIIDESGMPKERFSAEFPKEGPSILRIQQVVRGDSAAYFCASSPLTESNTGELFFGEGSRLTVL.

This clonotype has ten or more counts. The rearrangement links TRBV5-1 to TRBJ2-7; D ambiguous. The germline CDR1 and CDR2 sequences are SGHRS and YFSETQ. The CDR3 is made up of 13 amino acids. Between the trimmed V and J ends, which lost 4 bases and 1 base, there was a span of 9 bases. CDR3: CASSLRHSYEQYF. CDR3 sequence (DNA): TGCGCCAGCAGCCTCCGGCATTCCTACGAGCAGTACTTC.

The chain joins TRBV13 to TRBJ1-2, with a possible D match to TRBD1 (6 bases). Trimming shortened V by 6 bases and J by 6 bases, and 17 bases separated the two germline ends. Germline values: CDR1 PRHDT, CDR2 FYEKMQ (reference sequence). The CDR3 runs 14 residues. This CDR3 reads CASSRWDTNHGYTF. DNA of the CDR3: TGTGCCAGCAGTAGATGGGACACTAATCATGGCTACACCTTC.

This clonotype occurred many times. The genes are TRBV6-1 and TRBJ2-1; 8 nucleotides match TRBD2. The CDR3 runs 16 residues. J gave up 1 base and V 5 bases, and 7 bases lay outside the gene matches. Germline CDR1 reads MNHNS; CDR2 reads SASEGT. The CDR3: CASSPRSGGSYNEQFF. CDR3 DNA: TGTGCCAGCAGTCCCCGCAGCGGGGGTTCCTACAATGAGCAGTTCTTC.

This clonotype has a count of ten or more. The chain couples TRBV5-1 to TRBJ2-7; D is unresolved. Trimming removed 2 bases at V and 1 base at J, with 7 bases between. This CDR3 spans 13 amino acids. CDR1 is SGHRS, CDR2 YFSETQ, per germline. As DNA, the CDR3 is TGCGCCAGCAGCTTTGAAAGGTCCTACGAGCAGTACTTC. Translated: CASSFERSYEQYF.

J is TRBJ2-7 and V is TRBV20-1, with TRBD2 matching over 13 bases. From germline, CDR1 is DFQATT and CDR2 SNEGSKA (reference sequence). V lost 0 bases, J lost 0 bases, and 8 bases stayed unmatched. The CDR3 runs to 18 residues. As DNA, the CDR3 is TGCAGTGCTAGAGATCTAATAGGACTAGCGGGGGCCTCCTACGAGCAGTACTTC. Translation: CSARDLIGLAGASYEQYF.